This T cell receptor (beta chain) was sequenced for a study of chemoradiotherapy in HPV16-positive cancers. General study results and limits: Only a couple of HPV16-positive patients supplied the functional HPV-specificity definition.

TCRdb's table, derived via immunoSEQ multiplex PCR, lists solely in-frame clones and lacks some. The sample includes about 19,000 clones, approximately 80% of them seen just once. Repertoires were sampled repeatedly during chemoradiotherapy. Notes on this clone: The antigen remains undetermined.

The receptor was derived from a human donor with HPV-associated anogenital cancer. Sequenced material: blood, taken from a patient who underwent chemoradiotherapy.

CDR3 DNA: TGTGCCAGCAGCGACCGGAAGTCGGCCGACGAGCAGTACTTC. This codes for CASSDRKSADEQYF. The rearrangement joins TRBV7-2 to TRBJ2-7; D is unclear. Germline values: CDR1 SGHTA, CDR2 FQGNSA. There are 14 residues in the CDR3. V was pared by 5 bases and J by 5 bases, with 16 bases between. Full variable domain (rest looked up from reference TRBV7-2 and TRBJ2-7): GAGVSQSPSNKVTEKGKDVELRCDPISGHTALYWYRQSLGQGLEFLIYFQGNSAPDKSGLPSDRFSAERTGGSVSTLTIQRTQQEDSAVYLCASSDRKSADEQYFGPGTRLTVT.